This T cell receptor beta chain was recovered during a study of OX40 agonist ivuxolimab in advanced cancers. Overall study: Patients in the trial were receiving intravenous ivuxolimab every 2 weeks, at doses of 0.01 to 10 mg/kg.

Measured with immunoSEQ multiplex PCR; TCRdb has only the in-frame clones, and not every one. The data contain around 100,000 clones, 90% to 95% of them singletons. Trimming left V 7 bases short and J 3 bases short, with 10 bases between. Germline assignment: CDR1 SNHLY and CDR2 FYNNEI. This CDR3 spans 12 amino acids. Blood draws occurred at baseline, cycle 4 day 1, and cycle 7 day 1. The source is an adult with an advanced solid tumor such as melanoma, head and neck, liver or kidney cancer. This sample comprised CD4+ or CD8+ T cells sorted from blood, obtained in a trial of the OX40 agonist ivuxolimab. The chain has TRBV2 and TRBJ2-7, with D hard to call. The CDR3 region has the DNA TGTGCCAGCAATTATGCTGACTACGAGCAGTACTTC. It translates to CASNYADYEQYF.